This passage covers 2 T cell receptor beta chains from one sample sequenced in a study of graft-versus-host responses after intestinal transplantation. Researchers processed graft tissue to release intraepithelial and lamina propria lymphocytes. The protocol was immunoSEQ multiplex PCR, while the TCRdb copy is restricted to in-frame clones and leaves out a portion. Of under 75,000 clones detected, 75% to 90% appear once; the ten largest clones hold roughly 1.7%. Sequenced here: ileum tissue, sampled roughly 390 days after transplant. The receptor source for this set is a human patient who received an intestinal transplant, so some T cells may come from the graft donor.

This clone was detected a few times. The chain uses TRBV7-7 and TRBJ2-2, with D uncertain. V was trimmed by 4 bases and J by 5 bases, leaving 8 bases between them. Germline CDR1 is SSHAT and CDR2 is FNYEAQ (reference sequence). CDR3 length: 13 amino acids. DNA for the CDR3: TGTGCCAGCAGCTGGGATTCGACCGGGGAGCTGTTTTTT. Translated: CASSWDSTGELFF.

The chain combines TRBV11-2 with TRBJ2-1, with 11 bases lining up with TRBD2. Trimming cost V 6 bases and J 4 bases; bases outside gene matches: 8. CDR3 length: 16 amino acids. Germline V gives CDR1 SGHAT, CDR2 FQNNGV. CDR3 in DNA: TGTGCCAGCAGATTGTTGGGACTAGCGGCATACAATGAGCAGTTCTTC. Translating gives CASRLLGLAAYNEQFF.